This T cell receptor beta chain was sequenced during a study of control samples from healthy donors and cancer patients. Profiling relied on immunoSEQ multiplex PCR, and the TCRdb table lists in-frame clones only, not all of them. The repertoire includes some 120,000 clones, 85% to 95% of them detected once, and about 2.6% sits in the top ten. Sequenced: blood. This receptor was taken from a man aged 25-45 years in good health.

The CDR3 reads CASSEDPGAGELFF. The DNA of the CDR3 is TGTGCCAGCAGTGAAGACCCGGGAGCCGGGGAGCTGTTTTTT. The chain couples TRBV6-1 to TRBJ2-2, with a possible D match to TRBD2 (6 bases). Trimming took off 1 base at V and 6 bases at J, with 9 bases between the two ends. Looked up from germline, CDR1 is MNHNS and CDR2 is SASEGT. CDR3 size: 14 residues.